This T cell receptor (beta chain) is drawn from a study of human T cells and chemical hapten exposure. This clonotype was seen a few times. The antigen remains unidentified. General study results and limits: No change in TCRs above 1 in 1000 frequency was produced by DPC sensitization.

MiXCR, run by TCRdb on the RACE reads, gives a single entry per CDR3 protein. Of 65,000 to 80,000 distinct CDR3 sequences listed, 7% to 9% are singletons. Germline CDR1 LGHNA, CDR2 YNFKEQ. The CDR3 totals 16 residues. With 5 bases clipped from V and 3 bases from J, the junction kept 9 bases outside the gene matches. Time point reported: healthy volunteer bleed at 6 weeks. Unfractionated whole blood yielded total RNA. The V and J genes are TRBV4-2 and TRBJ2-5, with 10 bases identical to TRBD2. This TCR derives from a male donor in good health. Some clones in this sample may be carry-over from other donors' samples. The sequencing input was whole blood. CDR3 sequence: CASSCGLAERKETQYF. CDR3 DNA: TGTGCCAGCAGCTGCGGACTAGCGGAGAGAAAAGAGACCCAGTACTTC.